The 8 T cell receptor beta chains below come from one sample, sequenced in a study of T cell changes during pregnancy in multiple sclerosis. Produced via immunoSEQ multiplex PCR; TCRdb's table is partial and in-frame only. Of tens of thousands of clones listed, 94% are singletons. This specimen was peripheral blood, taken in the second trimester of pregnancy. The source is a female donor in good health, enrolled as a control in a pregnancy study.

The chain has TRBV19 and TRBJ2-1; 8 bases match TRBD1. The V and J ends lost 2 bases and 5 bases, in that order; junction bases with no gene match: 2. The CDR3 totals 14 residues. Germline V gene data show CDR1 as LNHDA and CDR2 as SQIVND (reference sequence). The CDR3 bases are TGTGCCAGTAGTATAATGGACAGGGACAATGAGCAGTTCTTC. Its protein product is CASSIMDRDNEQFF.

The chain joins TRBV2 to TRBJ1-1, with TRBD1 matching 8 bases. Unmatched junction bases numbered 9, after V lost 3 bases and J lost 3 bases. Per the germline V gene, CDR1 is SNHLY and CDR2 is FYNNEI. The CDR3 totals 16 residues. Written as DNA, the CDR3 is TGTGCCAGCAGTGACGCAGGGGGCCGGATGGACACTGAAGCTTTCTTT. Protein: CASSDAGGRMDTEAFF.

V and J are TRBV4-1 and TRBJ2-3; D ambiguous. The V end was cut by 1 base, the J end by 2 bases, with 10 bases between. The CDR3 covers 15 residues. Germline CDR1 is MGHRA and CDR2 is YSYEKL. The CDR3 DNA reads as TGCGCCAGCAGCCAAGGACTTCTTTTCACAGATACGCAGTATTTT. It codes for CASSQGLLFTDTQYF.

The genes are TRBV7-9 and TRBJ1-1; the match to TRBD1 covers 7 bases. After removal of 3 bases from V and 4 bases from J, the junction contained 8 bases not matched to a gene. Per the germline V gene, CDR1 is SEHNR and CDR2 is FQNEAQ (reference sequence). The CDR3 is 15 amino acids. The CDR3 loop reads CASSFVATGTTEAFF. The CDR3 DNA reads TGTGCCAGCAGCTTCGTTGCGACAGGGACCACTGAAGCTTTCTTT. Drawing the rest from reference TRBV7-9 and TRBJ1-1, the complete variable domain is DTGVSQNPRHKITKRGQNVTFRCDPISEHNRLYWYRQTLGQGPEFLTYFQNEAQLEKSRLLSDRFSAERPKGSFSTLEIQRTEQGDSAMYLCASSFVATGTTEAFFGQGTRLTVV.

The rearrangement links TRBV5-1 to TRBJ1-1; D might be TRBD1 (6 bases). V lost 5 bases and J lost 5, with 19 bases in between. The germline CDR1 and CDR2 sequences are SGHRS and YFSETQ. The CDR3 loop spans 15 amino acids. The CDR3 DNA reads TGCGCCAGCAGAAGAGATACAGGGATTGGGACTGAAGCTTTCTTT. This translates into CASRRDTGIGTEAFF.

The rearrangement uses TRBV2 and TRBJ2-1; 8 bases line up with TRBD1. The length of the CDR3 is 15 residues. The V and J ends lost 7 bases and 0 bases, in that order; junction bases with no gene match: 5. Germline CDR1 and CDR2: SNHLY and FYNNEI. The chain's CDR3 is CASKGTGISYNEQFF. The DNA for the CDR3 is TGTGCCAGCAAGGGGACAGGAATCTCCTACAATGAGCAGTTCTTC. Full variable domain (missing parts from reference TRBV2 and TRBJ2-1): EPEVTQTPSHQVTQMGQEVILRCVPISNHLYFYWYRQILGQKVEFLVSFYNNEISEKSEIFDDQFSVERPDGSNFTLKIRSTKLEDSAMYFCASKGTGISYNEQFFGPGTRLTVL.

The chain carries TRBV2 and TRBJ1-1; D ambiguous. With 5 bases removed from V and 5 bases from J, the gap between germline ends came to 12 bases. Germline loops: CDR1 SNHLY, CDR2 FYNNEI. The CDR3 is 13 amino acids. CDR3 sequence (DNA): TGTGCCAGCAGTAAAAAAACATTGACTGAAGCTTTCTTT. This codes for CASSKKTLTEAFF.

CDR3 sequence: CASSDGQGRDTQYF. The CDR3 DNA reads as TGTGCCAGCAGTGATGGACAGGGAAGGGATACGCAGTATTTT. The chain couples TRBV2 to TRBJ2-3, with 8 bases that match TRBD1. This CDR3 has 14 amino acids. The germline CDR1 and CDR2 sequences are SNHLY and FYNNEI. With V trimmed by 3 bases and J by 6 bases, 5 bases remained unmatched.